Following are 25 T cell receptor beta chains from one sample sequenced in a study of T cells in Graves' hyperthyroidism and ophthalmopathy. Amplification targeted TCR beta CDR3 regions from RNA transcripts. First-round RT-PCR of the TCR CDR3 relied on the HTBI primer set. A single record per CDR3 protein comes from TCRdb applying MiXCR to the multiplex PCR reads. Of under 350,000 distinct CDR3 sequences in the sample, roughly 21% were seen once. Sequenced: blood. Receptor source: a woman aged 45-65 years with Graves' hyperthyroidism.

This clonotype was observed at least ten times. This chain links TRBV28 with TRBJ1-6; TRBD1 aligns across 7 bases. This CDR3 comprises 14 residues. Looked up from germline, CDR1 is MDHEN and CDR2 is SYDVKM. Trimming removed 5 bases from V and 6 bases from J; junction bases left unmatched: 4. The CDR3 sequence is CASSPDRINSPLHF. The CDR3 DNA reads as TGTGCCAGCAGTCCGGACAGGATTAATTCACCCCTCCACTTT.

This clonotype was seen ten or more times. The junction does not match germline at one end; this may be a read error. V gene TRBV7-3 combines with J gene TRBJ2-7; TRBD2 might be the D (5 bases). This CDR3 is built from 12 residues. The germline gives CDR1 SGHTA, CDR2 FQGTGA. The CDR3, as DNA: TGCGCCAGCAGCCGCCCCGCGGGCGAGCAGTACTTC. It codes for CASSRPAGEQYF.

This clonotype was seen ten or more times. V gene TRBV6-1 combines with J gene TRBJ2-1, with 13 positions matching TRBD2. CDR1 is MNHNS, CDR2 SASEGT, per germline. This CDR3 spans 17 amino acids. V dropped 5 bases and J dropped 7; count of bases not matched to a gene: 11. CDR3 DNA sequence: TGTGCCAGCAGTTCGGGACTAGCGGGATGGCTTATGAATGAGCAGTTCTTC. It is translated as CASSSGLAGWLMNEQFF.

This clonotype was seen many times. V gene TRBV7-2 combines with J gene TRBJ1-5; no clear D. The CDR3 sequence is 15 residues long. Per germline, CDR1 SGHTA and CDR2 FQGNSA. The V gene lost 5 bases and the J gene lost 5 bases, with 16 bases spanning the gap. The CDR3 is CASSPDQTTDQPQHF. The CDR3 bases are TGTGCCAGCAGCCCCGACCAGACCACTGATCAGCCCCAGCATTTT.

This clonotype was detected ten times or more. This chain uses TRBV2 with TRBJ1-5; D call uncertain. This CDR3 has 13 amino acids. In germline, CDR1 is SNHLY, CDR2 FYNNEI. V lost 7 bases and J 6 bases, leaving 13 bases between the germline ends. CDR3 amino acids: CASTGHWGQPQHF. CDR3 coding DNA: TGTGCCAGCACGGGTCATTGGGGTCAGCCCCAGCATTTT.

This clonotype was recorded at least ten times. In DNA, the CDR3 is TGCAGTGCTAGGAGAGCGGGAGGGTACAATGAGCAGTTCTTC. Protein sequence: CSARRAGGYNEQFF. The rearrangement links TRBV20-1 to TRBJ2-1; 10 bases map to TRBD2. The CDR3 sequence is 14 residues long. Germline CDR1 DFQATT, CDR2 SNEGSKA (reference sequence). V trimming: 3 bases; J trimming: 4 bases; junction bases outside the gene matches: 3.

V gene TRBV10-3 combines with J gene TRBJ2-2; the D gene is possibly TRBD1 (5 bases). V was trimmed by 8 bases and J by 0 bases, leaving 10 bases between them. The CDR3 has 14 amino acids. Germline loops: CDR1 ENHRY, CDR2 SYGVKD. The CDR3, as DNA: TGTGCCATCTCAAACAGGTCGAACACCGGGGAGCTGTTTTTT. Translating gives CAISNRSNTGELFF.

Regarding this clonotype: Given a much more abundant clone one base away, this may be a read error. This rearrangement joins TRBV6-1 to TRBJ2-7; a weak D match, TRBD2 (5 bases). The germline V gene has CDR1 MNHNS and CDR2 SASEGT. V shed 8 bases and J shed 9 bases, with 14 bases lying between them. The CDR3 runs 11 residues. CDR3 DNA sequence: TGTGCCAGCCTGGACTTCAACGGGCAGTACTTC. It codes for CASLDFNGQYF.

This clonotype occurred many times. V and J are TRBV24-1 and TRBJ2-3; TRBD1 matches 8 bases. CDR1 is KGHDR and CDR2 is SFDVKD in the germline V gene. Trimming took 1 base from V and 5 from J; bases not matched to a gene: 4. CDR3 size: 15 residues. CDR3 coding DNA: TGTGCCACCAGTGATTTCGACAGGGGAGAAGATACGCAGTATTTT. Protein: CATSDFDRGEDTQYF.

This clonotype was counted many times. The V and J genes are TRBV5-1 and TRBJ1-5; TRBD1 aligns across 8 bases. J was trimmed by 6 bases and V by 4 bases; bases with no gene match: 6. Germline loops: CDR1 SGHRS, CDR2 YFSETQ. The CDR3 totals 14 residues. CDR3 DNA sequence: TGCGCCAGCAGCCAGGGGGCGCAAGGTCAGCCCCAGCATTTT. It encodes CASSQGAQGQPQHF.

This clonotype turned up a few times. This chain uses TRBV11-2 with TRBJ1-1; possibly TRBD1 for D (5 bases). Germline loops: CDR1 SGHAT, CDR2 FQNNGV. V was cut by 2 bases and J by 3 bases, with 25 bases left in between. The CDR3 is 19 amino acids. The DNA for the CDR3 is TGTGCCAGCAGCTTACCCCCATGGAAGGTTTTATTAGGGGACACTGAAGCTTTCTTT. Translated: CASSLPPWKVLLGDTEAFF.

The table lists this clonotype with a count of one. The genes are TRBV10-2 and TRBJ2-7; 16 nucleotides match TRBD2. CDR1 is WSHSY and CDR2 is SAAADI in the germline V gene. Unmatched junction bases numbered 1, after V lost 0 bases and J lost 2 bases. The CDR3 extends over 17 amino acids. The CDR3 here is CASSESGLAGGTYEQYF. CDR3 bases: TGCGCCAGCAGTGAGTCGGGACTAGCGGGGGGGACCTACGAGCAGTACTTC.

Ten or more counts support this clonotype. The genes are TRBV20-1 and TRBJ2-5; 7 nucleotides align to TRBD2. V lost 0 bases, J lost 4 bases, and 5 bases stayed unmatched. This CDR3 is 14 amino acids long. The germline gives CDR1 DFQATT, CDR2 SNEGSKA (reference sequence). CDR3 residues: CSARDLAGAETQYF. The CDR3 DNA is TGCAGTGCTAGAGATTTGGCGGGAGCAGAGACCCAGTACTTC.

This clonotype has a count of ten or more. The rearrangement links TRBV2 to TRBJ2-1; 7 bases match TRBD2. Looked up from germline, CDR1 is SNHLY and CDR2 is FYNNEI. V shed 5 bases, J shed 7 bases, and the junction held 8 bases outside the gene matches. This CDR3 comprises 14 residues. The DNA for the CDR3 is TGTGCCAGCAGTCCTCGGGGGGTCCAAAATGAGCAGTTCTTC. The encoded protein is CASSPRGVQNEQFF.

This clonotype has only a few counts. V is TRBV18 and J is TRBJ1-2, with D tentatively TRBD1 (6 bases). The CDR3 is 13 residues long. CDR1 and CDR2 from the germline V gene are KGHSH and LQKENI. Trimming left V 0 bases short and J 8 bases short, with 10 bases between. This CDR3 reads CASSPPVQGGYTF. The CDR3, as DNA: TGTGCCAGCTCACCACCGGTACAGGGCGGCTACACCTTC. The full variable domain, rest sourced from reference TRBV18 and TRBJ1-2, is NAGVMQNPRHLVRRRGQEARLRCSPMKGHSHVYWYRQLPEEGLKFMVYLQKENIIDESGMPKERFSAEFPKEGPSILRIQQVVRGDSAAYFCASSPPVQGGYTFGSGTRLTVV.

This clonotype has just a few counts. The rearrangement joins TRBV2 to TRBJ2-7, with D unresolved. CDR3 size: 13 residues. CDR1 SNHLY and CDR2 FYNNEI come from the germline V gene. Deletions cut 6 bases from V and 2 bases from J, with 11 bases between. CDR3 sequence (DNA): TGTGCCAGCAGCCCGGACGCGGCCTACGAGCAGTACTTC. As protein: CASSPDAAYEQYF.

This clonotype was counted many times. CDR3 sequence: CASSRSGALDKNIQYF. The DNA of the CDR3 is TGTGCCAGCAGCCGCTCCGGGGCCCTCGACAAAAACATTCAGTACTTC. The chain is built from TRBV3-1 and TRBJ2-4; D assignment may be TRBD1 or TRBD2 (5 bases each). Looked up from germline, CDR1 is LGHDT and CDR2 is YNNKEL (reference sequence). Trimming took 4 bases from V and 3 from J, leaving 16 bases between them. The CDR3 consists of 16 residues.

The sample holds a few counts of this clonotype. The V gene is TRBV5-1, the J gene TRBJ2-1; the D gene could be TRBD1 or TRBD2 (5 bases each). With 6 bases removed from V and 5 bases from J, the gap between germline ends came to 18 bases. The CDR3 runs 15 residues. Germline V gives CDR1 SGHRS, CDR2 YFSETQ. The CDR3: CASNEGREGNNEQFF. The CDR3 DNA is TGCGCCAGCAATGAGGGCAGGGAAGGTAACAATGAGCAGTTCTTC.

The chain carries TRBV28 and TRBJ2-4; 8 bases align to TRBD1. The V gene end was trimmed by 5 bases and the J gene end by 1 base; junction bases not matched to a gene: 10. CDR1 is MDHEN and CDR2 is SYDVKM in the germline V gene. The CDR3 covers 17 residues. The CDR3 is CASSTRSGGAAKNIQYF. The DNA for the CDR3 is TGTGCCAGCAGTACTAGATCAGGGGGCGCGGCCAAAAACATTCAGTACTTC.

V is TRBV2 and J is TRBJ1-1, with a possible D match to TRBD1 (5 bases). Trimming pared 4 bases from V and 3 bases from J, leaving 12 bases between. This CDR3 is built from 14 residues. Germline lookup yields CDR1 SNHLY and CDR2 FYNNEI. The DNA of the CDR3 is TGTGCCAGCAGTGCGGACGGGGGGTACACTGAAGCTTTCTTT. Protein sequence: CASSADGGYTEAFF. Filled out from reference TRBV2 and TRBJ1-1, the complete variable domain reads EPEVTQTPSHQVTQMGQEVILRCVPISNHLYFYWYRQILGQKVEFLVSFYNNEISEKSEIFDDQFSVERPDGSNFTLKIRSTKLEDSAMYFCASSADGGYTEAFFGQGTRLTVV.

In its sample, this clonotype was seen many times. The chain combines TRBV20-1 with TRBJ2-7; the D gene is possibly TRBD2 (6 bases). Trimming took off 0 bases at V and 4 bases at J, with 13 bases between the two ends. The CDR3 has 14 amino acids. Germline lookup yields CDR1 DFQATT and CDR2 SNEGSKA (reference sequence). CDR3 DNA sequence: TGCAGTGCTAGAGAACTAGCCGCTTTTTACGAGCAGTACTTC. Its protein is CSARELAAFYEQYF.

This clonotype was found many times. V is TRBV30 and J is TRBJ1-1; the D is unclear. The CDR3 spans 12 residues. V was clipped by 3 bases and J by 4 bases, with 9 bases between them. In germline, CDR1 is GTSNPN, CDR2 SVGIG (reference sequence). In DNA form, the CDR3 reads TGTGCCTGGAGGAGTTGGGTCACTGAAGCTTTCTTT. This encodes CAWRSWVTEAFF.

This clonotype has a handful of counts. The chain has TRBV7-9 and TRBJ2-2; 14 nucleotides agree with TRBD2. Germline values: CDR1 SEHNR, CDR2 FQNEAQ (reference sequence). Trimming removed 5 bases from V and 7 bases from J; junction bases left unmatched: 6. CDR3 size: 16 residues. CDR3 coding DNA: TGTGCCAGCAGCACCGGACTAGCGGGAGGAGGCGGGGAGCTGTTTTTT. As protein: CASSTGLAGGGGELFF. The entire variable domain, with the rest obtained from reference TRBV7-9 and TRBJ2-2, is as follows: DTGVSQNPRHKITKRGQNVTFRCDPISEHNRLYWYRQTLGQGPEFLTYFQNEAQLEKSRLLSDRFSAERPKGSFSTLEIQRTEQGDSAMYLCASSTGLAGGGGELFFGEGSRLTVL.

The V and J genes are TRBV29-1 and TRBJ2-5, with 11 bases aligning to TRBD2. CDR3 length: 14 residues. The junction had 9 bases not matched to a gene; V was cut back by 7 bases and J by 5 bases. CDR1 and CDR2 (germline): SQVTM, ANQGSEA. CDR3 residues: CSAPTSGAGETQYF. The CDR3 nucleotides read TGCAGCGCTCCGACTAGCGGGGCCGGGGAGACCCAGTACTTC. The variable domain in full, completed from reference TRBV29-1 and TRBJ2-5, reads SAVISQKPSRDICQRGTSLTIQCQVDSQVTMMFWYRQQPGQSLTLIATANQGSEATYESGFVIDKFPISRPNLTFSTLTVSNMSPEDSSIYLCSAPTSGAGETQYFGPGTRLLVL.

V is TRBV6-6 and J is TRBJ1-4; 7 nucleotides line up with TRBD1. CDR1 is MNHNY, CDR2 SVGAGI, per germline (reference sequence). This CDR3 has 16 amino acids. The V and J ends lost 1 base and 0 bases, in that order; junction bases with no gene match: 2. The CDR3 DNA reads as TGTGCCAGCAGTTACTTCGGGACAGCAACTAATGAAAAACTGTTTTTT. Translation: CASSYFGTATNEKLFF.